This T cell receptor beta chain was recorded in a study of T cells in Graves' hyperthyroidism and ophthalmopathy (dated by TCRdb to 2018 to 2020). About the study as a whole: Peripheral blood samples were taken at the time of initial diagnosis, prior to any treatment. Prospective prediction of ophthalmopathy was tested in an independent validation cohort consisting of 18 hyperthyroidism patients and around 16 patients who later progressed to ophthalmopathy. According to the paper, TCR Vbeta CDR3 sequencing was carried out on 135 peripheral blood samples, which came from fewer than 50 ophthalmopathy, some 73 hyperthyroidism and roughly 17 progressor patients. The 100 or so discovery patients were randomly divided into training and test sets at a 7:3 ratio. The study also compared thyroid tissue and blood T-cell repertoires from five or six Graves' hyperthyroidism patients. A discovery cohort of 95 to 100 patients, about 43 with Graves' ophthalmopathy and 57 with stable Graves' hyperthyroidism, was used to find distinguishing TCR V-J signatures. After blood sampling, hyperthyroidism patients were treated with methimazole at a starting dose of 30 mg daily, and ophthalmopathy patients were treated with high-dose intravenous methylprednisolone.

The trim is 0 bases for V and 6 bases for J, with a gap of 11 bases between the germline ends. The CDR3 covers 14 residues, taking in both the cysteine and the phenylalanine. The retained sequence is limited to the CDR3, 42 bases, with the frame set at the first base. CDR1 and CDR2 are read off the germline V gene (reference sequence) as SEHNR and FQNEAQ. Beyond this particular receptor, the publication reports: A model built on a 13 V-J signature distinguished ophthalmopathy from stable hyperthyroidism, reaching around 90% sensitivity and around 81% specificity in cross-validation and 80%/75% in testing. Blood samples also contained most of the expanded thyroid clonotypes (frequency above 0.001), which suggests that blood repertoires may reflect thyroid immune responses. In validation, the model predicted progression to ophthalmopathy a median of approximately 6.3 months before onset, with about 64% sensitivity and roughly 79% specificity. Sample size was not statistically predetermined, and blinding of investigators to group allocation was not performed.

The TCR beta CDR3 regions were amplified from RNA transcripts. The first round of RT-PCR for the TCR CDR3 was performed with the HTBI primer set and the Qiagen OneStep RT-PCR kit. A second multiplex PCR round built the libraries, followed by size selection and purification. The libraries were sequenced on an Illumina HiSeq2000 using paired-end 100 bp reads. The original pipeline was this. SOAPnuke was used to process the raw data, with reads discarded if the reads contained adapters or uncalled bases, had a mean Phred below 15, or lacked an exact constant-primer or identifier match. COPE v1.2.5 was used to merge high-quality paired reads, and clonotypes were defined as unique nucleotide sequences. MiTCR v1.1 was used to align the clonotypes against IMGT TRBV, TRBD and TRBJ reference segments. Only V-J combinations with frequency above 0.0001, covering 99.2% of repertoires, were analysed. The TCS score was defined as the ratio of F50 (clonal expansion) to E x V (chaos), calculated using BLOSUM62-based TCRdist between CDR3 peptides within each V-J. Welch's t-statistics and random forest reduced some 510 V-J features to 13, which were used in a naive Bayes classifier (R e1071). In TCRdb, the public reads were trimmed at Q25 with fastp and aligned with MiXCR, with productive beta chains retained. Entries are consolidated by CDR3 protein sequence, retaining the most common genes and DNA. None of the V and J calls come from the authors' own analysis; TCRdb made them. Within this sample are about 410,000 distinct CDR3 sequences, with roughly 14% of them counted one time only. The ten biggest clones cover roughly 13% of the sample.

Moderately to severely active disease, a Clinical Activity Score of at least 3, a NOSPECS grade of at least 4, and a duration under 3 months were present in ophthalmopathy patients. Exclusion was applied to patients with uncontrolled infections, other autoimmune diseases, pregnancy or lactation. Diagnoses relied on clinical symptoms, serum thyroxine and TRAb, thyroid ultrasound and orbital computed tomography. Ficoll-Paque density gradient centrifugation was used to isolate PBMCs from approximately 10 ml of fresh peripheral blood. Total RNA was extracted using Trizol reagent, and RNA quality was assessed on an Agilent 2100 Bioanalyzer. In regard to this clonotype: Its binding antigen is unknown. Base qualities are missing; no much larger clone stands one base away.

Recombination joined TRBV7-9 with TRBJ1-2; confidence is insufficient to name the D gene. Source material: blood. The TCR comes from a man aged 18 to 30 with Graves' ophthalmopathy. DNA sequence: TGTGCCAGCAGCTTAGCGGTGATAGAAAATGGCTACACCTTC. This translates into CASSLAVIENGYTF.